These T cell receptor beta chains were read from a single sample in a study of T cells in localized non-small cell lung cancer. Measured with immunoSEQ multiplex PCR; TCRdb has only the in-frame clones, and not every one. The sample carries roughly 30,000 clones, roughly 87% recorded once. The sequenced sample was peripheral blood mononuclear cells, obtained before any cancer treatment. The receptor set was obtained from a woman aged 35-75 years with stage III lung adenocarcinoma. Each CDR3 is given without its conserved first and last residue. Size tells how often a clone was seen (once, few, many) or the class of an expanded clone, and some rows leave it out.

CDR3: ASSILAGGSTDTQY
V: TRBV13
size: -

CDR3: ASSLTGAYEQY
V: TRBV7-2
size: once

CDR3: ASSPPGTVGYT
V: TRBV28
size: once

CDR3: ASSKVPGQAGNQPQH
V: TRBV21-1
size: once

CDR3: ASSNAGLVEY
V: TRBV19
size: -

CDR3: ASSPEGTVGYT
V: TRBV18
size: -

CDR3: ASSRRAGRNEQF
V: TRBV11-3
size: once

CDR3: SVERGYGYT
V: TRBV29-1
size: -

CDR3: ASTVAGGGWDEQF
V: TRBV19
size: -

CDR3: AWRGASYGYT
V: TRBV30
size: -